This record looks at one T cell receptor (beta chain) sequence and its context. This record belongs to a study of graft-versus-host responses after intestinal transplantation. The wider study: Anti-thymocyte globulin induction, then tacrolimus and steroids for about three years, went to all recipients.

Only in-frame clones appear in the TCRdb table, and some are missing; sequencing was by immunoSEQ multiplex PCR. This table has around 19,000 clones, 38% appearing once. The authors plated approximately 200,000 CFSE-labeled responder cells with approximately 200,000 irradiated, violet-dye-labeled stimulator cells. CDR3 length equals 16 residues. Germline CDR1 SGHRS, CDR2 YFSETQ. Trimming left V 3 bases short and J 0 bases short, with 16 bases between. This clonotype originated in a human patient who received an intestinal transplant. V gene TRBV5-1 combines with J gene TRBJ2-7; D could derive from TRBD1 or TRBD2 (5 bases each). The sequences come from alloreactive CD4+ T cells from a mixed lymphocyte reaction culture, collected before intestinal transplant. Specified subset: CFSE-low proliferating T cells sorted from roughly six-day pre-transplant mixed lymphocyte reaction (GvH or HvG direction). The CDR3 spells CASSSSIWGSSYEQYF. For the CDR3, the DNA is TGCGCCAGCAGCTCCTCAATATGGGGGAGCTCCTACGAGCAGTACTTC. The full variable domain, in which reference TRBV5-1 and TRBJ2-7 provide the parts outside the CDR3, is KAGVTQTPRYLIKTRGQQVTLSCSPISGHRSVSWYQQTPGQGLQFLFEYFSETQRNKGNFPGRFSGRQFSNSRSEMNVSTLELGDSALYLCASSSSIWGSSYEQYFGPGTRLTVT.